Reported below is one T cell receptor beta chain. The sample originates from a study of cytomegalovirus exposure and HLA in healthy donors. Study-level information: Of the donors genotyped, about 390 in all, 75% to 85% fell in the Caucasian-associated ancestry cluster.

Germline lookup yields CDR1 LGHNA and CDR2 YNFKEQ. The CDR3 is 15 amino acids. Trimming removed 4 bases from V and 5 bases from J; junction bases left unmatched: 4. The primer mix had 60 Vbeta and 13 Jbeta primers. Data came from immunoSEQ multiplex PCR; TCRdb stores just in-frame clones and leaves some out. The sample carries some 70,000 clones, 55% to 70% recorded once. This chain joins TRBV4-2 and TRBJ1-5, with TRBD1 matching 11 bases. Sequenced sample: PBMCs. This TCR was sampled from a woman between 50 and 59 years old in good health and CMV-seronegative. The CDR3 region is CASSLDRGLYQPQHF. The CDR3, as DNA: TGTGCCAGCAGCCTGGACAGGGGGCTCTATCAGCCCCAGCATTTT.